This is a list of T cell receptor beta chains from one sample in a study of blood T cell repertoires in COVID-19. The protocol was immunoSEQ multiplex PCR, while the TCRdb copy is restricted to in-frame clones and leaves out a portion. The sample carries 150,000 to 160,000 clones, about 80% recorded once. Material: peripheral blood. The receptors originated from a man in his 60s with acute or convalescent COVID-19. The CDR3 runs from the conserved cysteine through the conserved F or W. D genes are given only for firm matches. Not every row has a clone size; where given, it reads once, few, many or a size class.

clone_size: few
v_call: TRBV19
d_call: NA
j_call: TRBJ2-1
cdr3_nt: TGTGCCAGTAGTTCTCGACAGCCCCCTCGCTACAATGAGCAGTTCTTC
cdr3_aa: CASSSRQPPRYNEQFF

clone_size: once
v_call: TRBV5-1
d_call: NA
j_call: TRBJ1-4
cdr3_nt: TGCGCCAGCAGCCCTGACATGGATGAAAAACTGTTTTTT
cdr3_aa: CASSPDMDEKLFF

clone_size: NA
v_call: TRBV2
d_call: NA
j_call: TRBJ2-7
cdr3_nt: TGTGCCAGCAGTGAACGACTTACATCCCTCTACGAGCAGTACTTC
cdr3_aa: CASSERLTSLYEQYF

clone_size: NA
v_call: TRBV19
d_call: NA
j_call: TRBJ1-1
cdr3_nt: TGTGCCAGTAGTATACGGGGGAACACTGAAGCTTTCTTT
cdr3_aa: CASSIRGNTEAFF

clone_size: NA
v_call: TRBV5-4
d_call: TRBD1
j_call: TRBJ1-2
cdr3_nt: TGTGCCAGCAGCTCAAGGGACAGGAGCAGTTATGGGGGCTACACCTTC
cdr3_aa: CASSSRDRSSYGGYTF

clone_size: NA
v_call: TRBV10-3
d_call: TRBD2
j_call: TRBJ2-5
cdr3_nt: TGTGCCATCAGTGAGTCGGGACTAGCGGGAGTTCGGGGAGAGACCCAGTACTTC
cdr3_aa: CAISESGLAGVRGETQYF

clone_size: NA
v_call: TRBV7-7
d_call: TRBD2
j_call: TRBJ2-7
cdr3_nt: TGTGCCAGCAGCTTAACAGCGGGGGGGCCCTACGAGCAGTACTTC
cdr3_aa: CASSLTAGGPYEQYF

clone_size: NA
v_call: TRBV27
d_call: NA
j_call: TRBJ2-1
cdr3_nt: TGTGCCAGCAGTTTACCCCCGGGGGAGCAGTTCTTC
cdr3_aa: CASSLPPGEQFF

clone_size: NA
v_call: TRBV2
d_call: NA
j_call: TRBJ1-2
cdr3_nt: TGTGCCAGCACTCCAGGGGATATGAACTATGGCTACACCTTC
cdr3_aa: CASTPGDMNYGYTF

clone_size: NA
v_call: TRBV7-9
d_call: TRBD2
j_call: TRBJ2-4
cdr3_nt: TGTGCCAGCACCAATGCCGGGGGGAAAGCCAAAAACATTCAGTACTTC
cdr3_aa: CASTNAGGKAKNIQYF

clone_size: NA
v_call: TRBV15
d_call: TRBD2
j_call: TRBJ2-7
cdr3_nt: TGTGCCACCAGCAGAGGGGGCGGGGGAGACTACGAGCAGTACTTC
cdr3_aa: CATSRGGGGDYEQYF

clone_size: NA
v_call: TRBV4-2
d_call: TRBD1
j_call: TRBJ1-4
cdr3_nt: TGTGCCAGCAGTCGGGCTTGGGGACAGGGGACTAATGAAAAACTGTTTTTT
cdr3_aa: CASSRAWGQGTNEKLFF

clone_size: once
v_call: TRBV29-1
d_call: TRBD2
j_call: TRBJ2-2
cdr3_nt: TGCAGCGTTAGAGCGGGGGCCACCGGGGAGCTGTTTTTT
cdr3_aa: CSVRAGATGELFF

clone_size: NA
v_call: TRBV19
d_call: TRBD1
j_call: TRBJ1-1
cdr3_nt: TGTGCCAGTAGTAAGGGACAGTTAACCGTCACTGAAGCTTTCTTT
cdr3_aa: CASSKGQLTVTEAFF

clone_size: NA
v_call: TRBV3-1/TRBV3-2
d_call: TRBD1
j_call: TRBJ2-5
cdr3_nt: TGTGCCAGTCGAAGGGGAAAGACAGGGGGCCAAGAGACCCAGTACTTC
cdr3_aa: CASRRGKTGGQETQYF

clone_size: NA
v_call: TRBV7-9
d_call: TRBD2
j_call: TRBJ2-1
cdr3_nt: TGTGCCAGCAGCCAATTGAGCGGGAGGGCCTACAATGAGCAGTTCTTC
cdr3_aa: CASSQLSGRAYNEQFF

clone_size: NA
v_call: TRBV4-3
d_call: TRBD1
j_call: TRBJ1-2
cdr3_nt: TGCGCCAGCAGCCAAGGCGGACAGGGAGTTAACTATGGCTACACCTTC
cdr3_aa: CASSQGGQGVNYGYTF

clone_size: NA
v_call: TRBV5-1
d_call: TRBD2
j_call: TRBJ2-7
cdr3_nt: TGCGCCAGCAGCTTATCCGGGACTAGCGTCCCGGAAGAGCAGTACTTC
cdr3_aa: CASSLSGTSVPEEQYF

clone_size: NA
v_call: TRBV3-1/TRBV3-2
d_call: NA
j_call: TRBJ2-3
cdr3_nt: TGTGCCAGCAGCCCCCATCCGGGACTCCAAAGGGATACGCAGTATTTT
cdr3_aa: CASSPHPGLQRDTQYF

clone_size: NA
v_call: TRBV9
d_call: NA
j_call: TRBJ1-4
cdr3_nt: TGTGCCAGCAGCGTCCTAGGGGGAACTAATGAAAAACTGTTTTTT
cdr3_aa: CASSVLGGTNEKLFF

clone_size: many
v_call: TRBV9
d_call: NA
j_call: TRBJ2-2
cdr3_nt: TGTGCCAGCAGCGTAGTCGGGAACACCGGGGAGCTGTTTTTT
cdr3_aa: CASSVVGNTGELFF

clone_size: NA
v_call: TRBV5-1
d_call: NA
j_call: TRBJ1-2
cdr3_nt: TGCGCCAGCAGCTCGCAATACACCAACTATGGCTACACCTTC
cdr3_aa: CASSSQYTNYGYTF

clone_size: NA
v_call: TRBV19
d_call: NA
j_call: TRBJ1-5
cdr3_nt: TGTGCCAGTAGTATCGGGGGTCAGCCCCAGCATTTT
cdr3_aa: CASSIGGQPQHF

clone_size: NA
v_call: TRBV28
d_call: TRBD1
j_call: TRBJ1-1
cdr3_nt: TGTGCCAGCAGTTTATTAGGACAGGGAGAAGCTTTCTTT
cdr3_aa: CASSLLGQGEAFF

clone_size: NA
v_call: TRBV11-2
d_call: TRBD2
j_call: TRBJ2-7
cdr3_nt: TGTGCCAGCAGCTTAGGGCGGGGGAGCTCCTACGAGCAGTACTTC
cdr3_aa: CASSLGRGSSYEQYF

clone_size: few
v_call: TRBV10-3
d_call: TRBD1
j_call: TRBJ1-5
cdr3_nt: TGTGCCATCAGTGATCGCGGGGGACAGGGCGGGGGTCAGCCCCAGCATTTT
cdr3_aa: CAISDRGGQGGGQPQHF

clone_size: NA
v_call: TRBV3-1/TRBV3-2
d_call: TRBD2
j_call: TRBJ2-5
cdr3_nt: TGTGCCAGCAGCGAGGGACTAGCGGGGAATCAAGAGACCCAGTACTTC
cdr3_aa: CASSEGLAGNQETQYF

clone_size: NA
v_call: TRBV6-5
d_call: TRBD2
j_call: TRBJ2-3
cdr3_nt: TGTGCCAGCAGTACTAGCGGGGGTGCAGATACGCAGTATTTT
cdr3_aa: CASSTSGGADTQYF

clone_size: NA
v_call: TRBV7-2
d_call: TRBD1
j_call: TRBJ1-4
cdr3_nt: TGTGCCAGCAGCCGGACAGGGAGTAATGAAAAACTGTTTTTT
cdr3_aa: CASSRTGSNEKLFF

clone_size: NA
v_call: TRBV4-3
d_call: NA
j_call: TRBJ2-1
cdr3_nt: TGCGCCAGCAGCCATGGGGGGATCAGCTCCTACAATGAGCAGTTCTTC
cdr3_aa: CASSHGGISSYNEQFF

clone_size: NA
v_call: TRBV6-5
d_call: NA
j_call: TRBJ2-6
cdr3_nt: TGTGCCAGCAGTTACTTAGGGGTAGCTGGGGCCAACGTCCTGACTTTC
cdr3_aa: CASSYLGVAGANVLTF

clone_size: NA
v_call: TRBV5-1
d_call: TRBD2
j_call: TRBJ2-3
cdr3_nt: TGCGCCAGCAGCTTGGCAGGGACTAGCGGCACAGATACGCAGTATTTT
cdr3_aa: CASSLAGTSGTDTQYF

clone_size: few
v_call: TRBV12-5
d_call: TRBD1
j_call: TRBJ1-2
cdr3_nt: TGTGCTAGTGGTCCGACAGGGATGTATGGCTACACCTTC
cdr3_aa: CASGPTGMYGYTF

clone_size: once
v_call: TRBV6-6
d_call: TRBD2
j_call: TRBJ2-3
cdr3_nt: TGTGCCAGCAGTCGACGAGCGGGAGCCAGCACAGATACGCAGTATTTT
cdr3_aa: CASSRRAGASTDTQYF

clone_size: once
v_call: TRBV28
d_call: NA
j_call: TRBJ1-2
cdr3_nt: TGTGCCAGCAGCTCCATCCAGGGGCGTTATGGCTACACCTTC
cdr3_aa: CASSSIQGRYGYTF

clone_size: NA
v_call: TRBV27
d_call: NA
j_call: TRBJ1-6
cdr3_nt: TGTGCCAGCAGTTCTGACAGACTCTCCTATAATTCACCCCTCCACTTT
cdr3_aa: CASSSDRLSYNSPLHF

clone_size: NA
v_call: TRBV5-1
d_call: TRBD2
j_call: TRBJ2-1
cdr3_nt: TGCGCCAGCAGCTTAGGCGGGGGGACCTACAATGAGCAGTTCTTC
cdr3_aa: CASSLGGGTYNEQFF